The source of this TCR beta chain is a study of radiation and T cells in renal cell carcinoma. The sample's time point: blood 4 weeks post-SBRT, at nephrectomy. Described treatment: 15 Gy SBRT to primary tumor, nephrectomy 4 weeks later. Clear cell pathology was present in this patient's renal cell carcinoma. Method: immunoSEQ multiplex PCR; TCRdb's copy keeps in-frame clones and lacks some. This sample carries tens of thousands of clones, around four fifths of them seen once, and the ten largest clones take roughly 10%. Germline values: CDR1 SGHTA, CDR2 FQGTGA. The CDR3 is made up of 15 amino acids. The V gene lost 2 bases and the J gene lost 2 bases, with 12 bases spanning the gap.

The chain recombines TRBV7-3 with TRBJ2-5, with D possibly matching TRBD1 (6 bases). The specimen was blood, collected from a patient whose treatment included radiotherapy and nephrectomy. This TCR was sampled from a man aged 50 to 59 with renal cell carcinoma. The CDR3 DNA sequence: TGTGCCAGCAGCTTACAAGGGCAGGGGCAAGAGACCCAGTACTTC. Residues: CASSLQGQGQETQYF.